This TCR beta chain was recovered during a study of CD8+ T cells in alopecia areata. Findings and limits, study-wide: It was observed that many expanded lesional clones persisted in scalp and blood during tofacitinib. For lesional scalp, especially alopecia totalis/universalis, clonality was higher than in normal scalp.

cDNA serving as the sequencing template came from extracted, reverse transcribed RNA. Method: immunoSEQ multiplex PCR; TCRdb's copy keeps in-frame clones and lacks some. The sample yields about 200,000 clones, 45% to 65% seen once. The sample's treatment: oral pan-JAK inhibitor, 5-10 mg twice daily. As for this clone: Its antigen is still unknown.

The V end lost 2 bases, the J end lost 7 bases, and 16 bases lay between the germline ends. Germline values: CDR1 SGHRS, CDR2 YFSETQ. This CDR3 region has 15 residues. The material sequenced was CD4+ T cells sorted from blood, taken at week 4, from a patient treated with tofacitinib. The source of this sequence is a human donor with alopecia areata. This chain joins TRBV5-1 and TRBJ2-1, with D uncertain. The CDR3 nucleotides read TGCGCCAGCAGCTTCGATAGTGGCAGATTTAATGAGCAGTTCTTC. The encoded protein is CASSFDSGRFNEQFF.